This T cell receptor (beta chain) emerged from a study of T cell responses to AZD1222 COVID-19 vaccine. In the case of this clone: The antigen remains undetermined.

Study-wide findings and caveats: There were repertoire samples only from the period after the peak T cell response.

The CDR3 is 13 amino acids. Germline V gives CDR1 MDHEN, CDR2 SYDVKM. V shed 6 bases and J shed 4 bases, with 12 bases lying between them. Sequenced by immunoSEQ multiplex PCR; TCRdb stores in-frame clones only, minus some. The sample shows tens of thousands of clones, about 91% of them seen only once. The specimen was peripheral blood, collected 28 days after the second AZD1222 dose. The rearrangement links TRBV28 to TRBJ1-2; D possibly corresponds to TRBD1 (5 bases). The TCR sequence derives from an adult who received the AZD1222 COVID-19 vaccine. CDR3 coding DNA: TGTGCCAGCAGAAACACCGGGGGCTATGGCTACACCTTC. Translating gives CASRNTGGYGYTF.